These 23 T cell receptor beta chains were all obtained from the same sample, sequenced in a study of blood T cell repertoires in COVID-19. Some clones are missing from TCRdb's copy, which holds only in-frame ones; the method was immunoSEQ multiplex PCR. The sample records about 58,000 clones, 85% to 90% being singletons. Sample: peripheral blood. Every receptor here comes from a man aged 35 to 55 with active COVID-19.

The CDR3 DNA sequence: TGTGCCAGCAGTCCAGGCGATGACTACACCTTC. It encodes CASSPGDDYTF. The rearrangement joins TRBV12-3 or TRBV12-4 to TRBJ1-2; D is unclear. The ends were cut back, 5 bases at V and 10 bases at J, with 11 bases in the middle. The CDR3 is 11 amino acids.

The CDR3 protein is CATGRGGVGQPQHF. CDR3 nucleotides: TGTGCCACCGGTAGAGGGGGGGTAGGGCAGCCCCAGCATTTT. The chain combines TRBV24-1 with TRBJ1-5, with D possibly being TRBD1 (6 bases). The CDR3 covers 14 residues. V was trimmed by 9 bases and J by 7 bases, leaving 18 bases between them. Germline CDR1 KGHDR, CDR2 SFDVKD.

This rearrangement joins TRBV7-9 to TRBJ1-3; D unclear. The CDR3 contains 16 residues. Germline V gene lookup returns CDR1 SEHNR and CDR2 FQNEAQ (reference sequence). Trimming pared 0 bases from V and 0 bases from J, leaving 9 bases between. DNA for the CDR3: TGTGCCAGCAGCTTAGCGGTACACCACTCTGGAAACACCATATATTTT. Residues: CASSLAVHHSGNTIYF.

The chain combines TRBV14 with TRBJ1-1; 7 nucleotides align to TRBD1. V shed 5 bases and J 4 bases; nucleotides not matched to a gene: 7. This CDR3 region has 14 residues. Per germline, CDR1 SGHDN and CDR2 FVKESK. The CDR3 DNA is TGTGCCAGCAGCTCCGGACAGGCCAGCACTGAAGCTTTCTTT. The encoded protein is CASSSGQASTEAFF.

Only one count was recorded for this clone. The chain combines TRBV15 with TRBJ2-3, with D perhaps TRBD1 (5 bases). With 1 base removed from V and 2 bases from J, the gap between germline ends came to 7 bases. From germline, CDR1 is LNHNV and CDR2 YYDKDF (reference sequence). The CDR3 sequence is 14 residues long. The CDR3 nucleotides read TGTGCCACCAGCAGAGGGGGCCCCACAGATACGCAGTATTTT. This translates into CATSRGGPTDTQYF.

The genes are TRBV15 and TRBJ2-1; 9 nucleotides line up with TRBD2. J lost 3 bases, V lost 0 bases, and 9 bases had no gene match. Germline CDR1 is LNHNV and CDR2 is YYDKDF (reference sequence). The CDR3 sequence is 18 residues long. CDR3: CATSRDLAGGSDYNEQFF. The CDR3 DNA follows: TGTGCCACCAGCAGAGATTTGGCGGGAGGGAGTGACTACAATGAGCAGTTCTTC.

This sequence joins TRBV10-3 and TRBJ1-6; no clear D. CDR1 is ENHRY and CDR2 is SYGVKD in the germline V gene. The CDR3 sequence is 12 residues long. Between the trimmed V and J ends, which lost 11 bases and 5 bases, there was a span of 10 bases. The CDR3 loop reads CAAKQDNSPLHF. For the CDR3, the DNA is TGTGCCGCAAAACAAGATAATTCACCCCTCCACTTT.

V usage is TRBV28 and J usage is TRBJ1-4; perhaps TRBD1 as D (6 bases). Germline CDR1 reads MDHEN; CDR2 reads SYDVKM. The length of the CDR3 is 15 residues. Trimming took off 5 bases at V and 3 bases at J, with 13 bases between the two ends. The CDR3 reads CASSRGGASNEKLFF. CDR3 DNA sequence: TGTGCCAGCAGTCGCGGGGGGGCCTCTAATGAAAAACTGTTTTTT.

J is TRBJ1-2 and V is TRBV2; a possible D gene is TRBD1 (6 bases). The germline gives CDR1 SNHLY, CDR2 FYNNEI. The length of the CDR3 is 14 residues. The germline V and J ends were trimmed by 6 bases and 8 bases, with 19 bases remaining between them. CDR3 nucleotides: TGTGCCAGCAGGGGCCAACAGGGCTCTGGGGGCTACACCTTC. Its translation is CASRGQQGSGGYTF. The variable domain in full, with the rest retrieved from reference TRBV2 and TRBJ1-2, is EPEVTQTPSHQVTQMGQEVILRCVPISNHLYFYWYRQILGQKVEFLVSFYNNEISEKSEIFDDQFSVERPDGSNFTLKIRSTKLEDSAMYFCASRGQQGSGGYTFGSGTRLTVV.

V is TRBV5-6 and J is TRBJ1-1, with 7 bases identical to TRBD1. This CDR3 is 17 amino acids long. The germline gives CDR1 SGHDT, CDR2 YYEEEE. V shed 1 base and J 4 bases; nucleotides not matched to a gene: 13. The CDR3 DNA sequence: TGTGCCAGCAGCTTGTACGGCAGTCAGGCAGGGGGCACTGAAGCTTTCTTT. Amino acids: CASSLYGSQAGGTEAFF.

The sample holds a few counts of this clone. The rearrangement uses TRBV11-3 and TRBJ1-1, with TRBD1 matching over 8 bases. The CDR3 runs to 12 residues. Germline CDR1 and CDR2: SGHNT and YENEEA. With 1 base clipped from V and 10 bases from J, the junction kept 2 bases outside the gene matches. DNA of the CDR3: TGTGCCAGCAGCTTAGGAACAGGGGGAGCTTTCTTT. It translates to CASSLGTGGAFF.

The rearrangement joins TRBV6-1 to TRBJ2-7, with 12 bases identical to TRBD2. The germline gives CDR1 MNHNS, CDR2 SASEGT. The V segment lost 1 base and the J segment 4 bases; nucleotides outside the gene matches: 5. The CDR3 extends over 16 amino acids. In DNA form, the CDR3 reads TGTGCCAGCAGTGAAGGGGGACTAGCGGGTTGGTACGAGCAGTACTTC. Amino acids: CASSEGGLAGWYEQYF.

The chain combines TRBV28 with TRBJ1-4; possible D gene TRBD1, 6 bases. CDR3 size: 18 residues. Looked up from germline, CDR1 is MDHEN and CDR2 is SYDVKM. Between the trimmed V and J ends, which lost 4 bases and 6 bases, there was a span of 24 bases. The CDR3 region is CASSYRQGRGGWDEKLFF. The CDR3 DNA follows: TGTGCCAGCAGTTACCGGCAGGGTAGGGGGGGTTGGGATGAAAAACTGTTTTTT.

The chain is built from TRBV5-1 and TRBJ1-4; 10 nucleotides line up with TRBD1. Germline V gene data show CDR1 as SGHRS and CDR2 as YFSETQ. CDR3 length: 17 amino acids. The V segment lost 5 bases and the J segment 6 bases; nucleotides outside the gene matches: 13. The CDR3 region is CASSYGTGVVRDEKLFF. DNA for the CDR3: TGCGCCAGCAGTTACGGGACAGGGGTTGTGCGCGATGAAAAACTGTTTTTT.

This clone appeared once. The V call is TRBV28, the J call TRBJ2-1, with 9 nucleotides matching TRBD2. The CDR3 consists of 16 residues. V was pared by 1 base and J by 7 bases, with 8 bases of the junction left unmatched. The germline V gene has CDR1 MDHEN and CDR2 SYDVKM. The CDR3 here is CASSLFRREGRNEQFF. The CDR3 DNA reads as TGTGCCAGCAGTTTATTTCGGCGGGAGGGCCGTAATGAGCAGTTCTTC.

The rearrangement uses TRBV15 and TRBJ1-2; D perhaps matches TRBD1 (6 bases). This CDR3 has 14 amino acids. V shed 3 bases and J shed 10 bases, with 18 bases lying between them. CDR1 is LNHNV and CDR2 is YYDKDF in the germline V gene (reference sequence). CDR3 nucleotide sequence: TGTGCCACCAGCAGGTCCCTGGGGGGGGCCGACTACACCTTC. The encoded protein is CATSRSLGGADYTF.

CDR3 coding DNA: TGTGCCTGGACTTTTGCTGGAAACACCATATATTTT. Encoded protein: CAWTFAGNTIYF. The J gene is TRBJ1-3, the V gene TRBV30; no reliable D call. The CDR3 has 12 amino acids. Deletions cut 4 bases from V and 2 bases from J, with 6 bases between. CDR1 and CDR2 (germline): GTSNPN, SVGIG (reference sequence).

The chain couples TRBV5-1 to TRBJ2-1, with 10 bases aligning to TRBD2. In germline, CDR1 is SGHRS, CDR2 YFSETQ. Trimming cost V 7 bases and J 6 bases; bases outside gene matches: 7. The CDR3 loop spans 14 amino acids. CDR3 residues: CASVPTSGPNEQFF. In nucleotides, the CDR3 is TGCGCCAGCGTACCGACTAGCGGGCCCAATGAGCAGTTCTTC.

The chain couples TRBV28 to TRBJ2-3; 9 nucleotides line up with TRBD1. V lost 9 bases and J lost 7; bases outside the gene matches: 11. Germline assignment: CDR1 MDHEN and CDR2 SYDVKM. This CDR3 is built from 14 residues. CDR3 region: CASIAGTGMNTQYF. The CDR3 DNA sequence: TGTGCCAGTATCGCCGGGACAGGGATGAATACGCAGTATTTT.

The chain uses TRBV19 and TRBJ1-2; TRBD1 agrees at 8 bases. CDR1 and CDR2 from the germline V gene are LNHDA and SQIVND (reference sequence). The CDR3 consists of 15 residues. Trimming cost V 4 bases and J 0 bases; bases outside gene matches: 4. CDR3 protein: CASSRRQGTNYGYTF. As DNA, the CDR3 is TGTGCCAGTAGTAGGAGACAGGGGACTAACTATGGCTACACCTTC.

This chain connects TRBV29-1 to TRBJ1-2, with D unclear. The CDR3 extends over 13 amino acids. Germline values: CDR1 SQVTM, CDR2 ANQGSEA. V lost 6 bases to trimming and J lost 3 bases, with 14 bases between them. The CDR3 region has the DNA TGCAGCGTGGCCAAAAGAGCGGACTATGGCTACACCTTC. It yields the protein CSVAKRADYGYTF.

The rearrangement links TRBV3-1 (or the pseudogene TRBV3-2) to TRBJ2-1; 8 nucleotides match TRBD1. The germline gives CDR1 LGHDT, CDR2 YNNKEL (reference sequence). V lost 2 bases, J lost 4 bases, and 4 bases stayed unmatched. The CDR3 is made up of 15 amino acids. CDR3 coding DNA: TGTGCCAGCAGCCAACCGGGACAGGCGTACAATGAGCAGTTCTTC. Amino acids: CASSQPGQAYNEQFF.

The genes are TRBV3-1 (or the pseudogene TRBV3-2) and TRBJ2-7; no reliable D call. The CDR3 extends over 16 amino acids. With 0 bases removed from V and 0 bases from J, the gap between germline ends came to 12 bases. Germline-derived CDR1 and CDR2 are LGHDT and YNNKEL (reference sequence). CDR3 sequence: CASSQEIAHSSYEQYF. In DNA form, the CDR3 reads TGTGCCAGCAGCCAAGAGATTGCCCATAGCTCCTACGAGCAGTACTTC.